The 28 T cell receptor beta chains below all came from one sample that was sequenced in a study of vaccination and CD4 T cells after COVID-19. Treatment specified: 10-day PBMC culture with coronavirus spike peptide pools or control peptides (ViraFEST assay). The antigens these receptors bind are not known. CD4+ T cells that had been cultured provided DNA sequenced with the Oncomine TCR Beta short-read assay. TCRdb reprocessed the PCR reads with MiXCR, giving one entry per CDR3 protein. The repertoire holds fewer than 25,000 distinct CDR3 sequences, with about 52% as singletons. Material: CD4+ T cells from blood, cultured in vitro. The source of these receptors is a human donor who had recovered from COVID-19.

There are a few counts of this clonotype. Its ends do not fully match the called genes, so a read error is possible. The V gene is TRBV20-1, the J gene TRBJ2-3, with a possible D match to TRBD1 (7 bases). The germline V gene encodes CDR1 DFQATT and CDR2 SNEGSKA (reference sequence). CDR3 length: 16 residues. The CDR3 loop is CSARDRAGRTADTQYF. The CDR3 coding sequence is TGCAGTGCAAGAGACAGGGCCGGGAGAACAGCAGATACGCAGTATTTT.

This chain uses TRBV11-2 with TRBJ1-1; no clear D. The germline V gene has CDR1 SGHAT and CDR2 FQNNGV. V lost 2 bases and J 11 bases, leaving 15 bases between the germline ends. The CDR3 totals 13 residues. CDR3 nucleotides: TGTGCCAGCAGCTTAAGGTCGCGGACGAATGCTTTCTTT. Its translation: CASSLRSRTNAFF.

This chain connects TRBV5-1 to TRBJ1-5; D is undetermined. Germline CDR1 reads SGHRS; CDR2 reads YFSETQ. The CDR3 extends over 13 amino acids. V gave up 4 bases and J gave up 4 bases, with 9 bases separating them. The chain's CDR3 is CASSPDPNQPQHF. Written as DNA, the CDR3 is TGCGCCAGCAGCCCAGACCCGAATCAGCCCCAGCATTTT.

This chain links TRBV27 with TRBJ1-6, with D possibly being TRBD1 (5 bases). Trimming pared 5 bases from V and 8 bases from J, leaving 16 bases between. Germline values: CDR1 MNHEY, CDR2 SMNVEV (reference sequence). The CDR3 has 15 residues. CDR3 amino acids: CASSLTVGQDSPLHF. Here the CDR3 DNA reads TGTGCCAGCAGTCTCACTGTGGGGCAGGATTCACCCCTCCACTTT.

The chain links TRBV6-1 to TRBJ1-6, with 7 bases matching TRBD1. Germline CDR1 is MNHNS and CDR2 is SASEGT. Germline trimming cut 7 bases from V and 9 bases from J; bases unmatched to any gene: 15. The CDR3 length is 16 residues. CDR3 nucleotides: TGTGCCAGCAAAACTGGAGGGGGGACAGTAGGTTCACCCCTCCACTTT. Residues: CASKTGGGTVGSPLHF.

This clonotype was recorded a few times. The chain employs TRBV20-1 and TRBJ1-2; D unresolved. The ends were cut back, 6 bases at V and 8 bases at J, with 13 bases in the middle. The germline V gene encodes CDR1 DFQATT and CDR2 SNEGSKA (reference sequence). The CDR3 covers 11 residues. Here the CDR3 DNA reads TGCAGTGCGCGCGGTTCGGGAGGCTACACCTTC. Encoded protein: CSARGSGGYTF.

The CDR3: CASSPADSLHTGELFF. CDR3 coding DNA: TGTGCCAGCAGCCCAGCGGACAGCCTGCACACCGGGGAGCTGTTTTTT. V is TRBV27 and J is TRBJ2-2; possibly TRBD1 for D (6 bases). Germline V gene data show CDR1 as MNHEY and CDR2 as SMNVEV (reference sequence). This CDR3 spans 16 amino acids. Between the trimmed V and J ends, which lost 6 bases and 3 bases, there was a span of 17 bases.

In its sample, this clonotype was seen once. The chain recombines TRBV20-1 with TRBJ2-5; maybe TRBD2 (5 bases). This CDR3 comprises 15 residues. Germline V lookup: CDR1 DFQATT, CDR2 SNEGSKA (reference sequence). V lost 0 bases, J lost 7 bases, and 18 bases lay in between. The CDR3 reads CSARESQKQAGTQYF. The CDR3 nucleotides read TGCAGTGCTAGAGAGTCTCAAAAGCAGGCGGGGACCCAGTACTTC.

V and J are TRBV7-2 and TRBJ1-1, with a tentative D call TRBD1 (6 bases). The germline V gene encodes CDR1 SGHTA and CDR2 FQGNSA. Trimming removed 6 bases at V and 7 bases at J, with 18 bases between. The length of the CDR3 is 14 residues. CDR3 amino acids: CASSQRRTVGEAFF. The DNA of the CDR3 is TGTGCCAGCAGTCAACGAAGGACAGTAGGTGAAGCTTTCTTT.

The rearrangement uses TRBV7-2 and TRBJ2-7, with 10 bases matching TRBD2. The CDR3 totals 14 residues. V shed 5 bases and J 4 bases; nucleotides not matched to a gene: 5. Germline CDR1 and CDR2: SGHTA and FQGNSA. CDR3 DNA: TGTGCCAGCAGCACCGGACTAGCGGCTTACGAGCAGTACTTC. Protein: CASSTGLAAYEQYF.

The chain carries TRBV28 and TRBJ1-1; D is undetermined. Trimming stripped 7 bases from V and 4 bases from J, with 7 bases between. The CDR3 contains 11 residues. In germline, CDR1 is MDHEN, CDR2 SYDVKM. CDR3 amino acids: CASITSTEAFF. CDR3 nucleotide sequence: TGTGCCAGCATCACGAGCACTGAAGCTTTCTTT.

This rearrangement joins TRBV20-1 to TRBJ2-1; tentatively, D is TRBD1 or TRBD2 (6 bases each). V dropped 6 bases and J dropped 6 bases, with 21 bases sitting between them. Germline CDR1 and CDR2: DFQATT and SNEGSKA (reference sequence). This CDR3 spans 15 amino acids. The CDR3 region is CSANSRGGARNEQFF. The DNA for the CDR3 is TGCAGTGCAAACAGCAGGGGAGGCGCGCGCAATGAGCAGTTCTTC.

V gene TRBV6-2 or TRBV6-3 combines with J gene TRBJ1-2; 7 bases match TRBD1. CDR3 length equals 18 residues. With 2 bases clipped from V and 4 bases from J, the junction kept 16 bases outside the gene matches. Germline V gene sequence: CDR1 MNHEY, CDR2 SVGEGT. The CDR3 is CASSYPPSTGYVGYGYTF. CDR3 nucleotide sequence: TGTGCCAGCAGTTACCCCCCTTCGACAGGGTATGTGGGCTATGGCTACACCTTC.

A note on this clonotype: A read error may produce the germline difference seen at one junction end. J is TRBJ1-2 and V is TRBV7-9; 7 nucleotides line up with TRBD1. Germline V gene lookup returns CDR1 SEHNR and CDR2 FQNEAQ (reference sequence). CDR3 length: 12 amino acids. The DNA of the CDR3 is TGTGCCAGCAGCTCCCGGGACAGTGGCCACACCTTC. Amino acids: CASSSRDSGHTF.

The chain employs TRBV20-1 and TRBJ1-3; D is undetermined. The CDR3 loop spans 15 amino acids. The V and J ends lost 1 base and 0 bases respectively, with 10 bases between them. The germline gives CDR1 DFQATT, CDR2 SNEGSKA (reference sequence). DNA for the CDR3: TGCAGTGCTAGAGGCCTTGATAGCTCTGGAAACACCATATATTTT. It encodes CSARGLDSSGNTIYF.

The chain joins TRBV19 to TRBJ1-1; D is possibly TRBD1 (5 bases). The ends were cut back, 5 bases at V and 4 bases at J, with 20 bases in the middle. The germline CDR1 and CDR2 sequences are LNHDA and SQIVND (reference sequence). The length of the CDR3 is 16 residues. The chain's CDR3 is CASSRGGPLGGTEAFF. The CDR3 DNA reads as TGTGCCAGTAGTCGTGGGGGTCCCCTCGGGGGCACTGAAGCTTTCTTT.

The V and J genes are TRBV12-3 or TRBV12-4 and TRBJ1-5, with D possibly being TRBD1 (5 bases). V was clipped by 6 bases and J by 2 bases, with 14 bases between them. This CDR3 comprises 15 residues. This CDR3 reads CASSRRGGGNQPQHF. Here the CDR3 DNA reads TGTGCCAGCAGCCGCCGAGGAGGGGGCAATCAGCCCCAGCATTTT.

Worth noting for this clonotype: Sequence at one end of the junction differs from germline and may be a read error. The V call is TRBV12-3 or TRBV12-4, the J call TRBJ2-3, with 11 bases matching TRBD2. The CDR3 is 15 residues long. CDR3 amino acids: CASRLAGGRTDTQYF. DNA of the CDR3: TGTGCCAGCAGATTAGCGGGGGGGCGTACAGATACGCAGTATTTT.

The chain couples TRBV19 to TRBJ1-4, with 7 bases aligning to TRBD1. The CDR3 covers 15 residues. Germline loops: CDR1 LNHDA, CDR2 SQIVND (reference sequence). J lost 7 bases, V lost 1 base, and 6 bases had no gene match. The CDR3 region has the DNA TGTGCCAGTAGTATAGTTGAGGGGGCGGGTGAAAAACTGTTTTTT. Translating it yields CASSIVEGAGEKLFF.

The chain employs TRBV19 and TRBJ1-2; weak D call: TRBD1 (6 bases). CDR3 size: 14 residues. V dropped 0 bases and J dropped 8 bases, with 13 bases sitting between them. Germline assignment: CDR1 LNHDA and CDR2 SQIVND (reference sequence). The CDR3 DNA reads as TGTGCCAGTAGTATAGATCTACAGGGTTTCGGCTACACCTTC. It encodes CASSIDLQGFGYTF.

The gene calls are TRBV28 and TRBJ2-3; a weak D match, TRBD1 (6 bases). Deletions cut 5 bases from V and 3 bases from J, with 18 bases between. Germline CDR1 reads MDHEN; CDR2 reads SYDVKM. CDR3 length equals 16 residues. The CDR3 is CASSPHLGAQTDTQYF. DNA for the CDR3: TGTGCCAGCAGTCCACATCTGGGGGCGCAAACAGATACGCAGTATTTT.

The J gene is TRBJ2-2, the V gene TRBV4-2; 7 nucleotides align to TRBD1. V shed 7 bases, J shed 6 bases, and the junction held 8 bases outside the gene matches. This CDR3 has 14 residues. Germline V CDR1 and CDR2: LGHNA, YNFKEQ. The CDR3 protein is CASKTGFDSGELFF. The CDR3 nucleotides read TGTGCCAGCAAGACAGGGTTTGATTCCGGGGAGCTGTTTTTT.

V and J are TRBV12-3 or TRBV12-4 and TRBJ1-1; no reliable D call. The CDR3 has 13 amino acids. The V gene lost 3 bases and the J gene lost 1 base, with 6 bases spanning the gap. The CDR3 reads CASSFIQNTEAFF. CDR3 DNA sequence: TGTGCCAGCAGTTTCATACAGAACACTGAAGCTTTCTTT.

This clonotype occurred a few times. The rearrangement uses TRBV2 and TRBJ1-1; D unresolved. Per germline, CDR1 SNHLY and CDR2 FYNNEI. There are 11 residues in the CDR3. The ends were cut back, 4 bases at V and 8 bases at J, with 8 bases in the middle. The CDR3 is CASSGPGEAFF. For the CDR3, the DNA is TGTGCCAGCAGTGGGCCCGGGGAAGCTTTCTTT.

In its sample, this clonotype was seen once. V usage is TRBV7-2 and J usage is TRBJ2-2, with TRBD1 matching over 7 bases. This CDR3 spans 18 amino acids. The V and J ends lost 1 base and 3 bases, in that order; junction bases with no gene match: 11. Germline lookup yields CDR1 SGHTA and CDR2 FQGNSA. The CDR3 DNA follows: TGTGCCAGCAGCTTAGGACGCCGACCAGGGGGAGACACCGGGGAGCTGTTTTTT. It is translated as CASSLGRRPGGDTGELFF.

This clonotype was seen more than once but under ten times. The chain carries TRBV7-9 and TRBJ1-5; D not certain. Trimming stripped 0 bases from V and 4 bases from J, with 4 bases between. CDR1 SEHNR and CDR2 FQNEAQ come from the germline V gene (reference sequence). This CDR3 has 13 residues. This chain's CDR3 is CASSLAPNQPQHF. DNA of the CDR3: TGTGCCAGCAGCTTAGCTCCGAATCAGCCCCAGCATTTT.

The genes are TRBV20-1 and TRBJ1-5; D is perhaps TRBD1 (6 bases). Germline loops: CDR1 DFQATT, CDR2 SNEGSKA (reference sequence). This CDR3 comprises 14 residues. V was shortened by 4 bases and J by 2 bases, with 12 bases between the two germline ends. The chain's CDR3 is CSAMEGGGNQPQHF. The CDR3 coding sequence is TGCAGTGCTATGGAAGGGGGTGGCAATCAGCCCCAGCATTTT.

The chain combines TRBV28 with TRBJ2-7; D is perhaps TRBD2 (7 bases). The germline V and J ends were trimmed by 3 bases and 5 bases, with 11 bases remaining between them. The CDR3 contains 13 residues. The germline gives CDR1 MDHEN, CDR2 SYDVKM. The CDR3 nucleotides are TGTGCCAGCAGTTTTTCGGGGGGCGACGAGCAGTACTTC. As protein: CASSFSGGDEQYF.